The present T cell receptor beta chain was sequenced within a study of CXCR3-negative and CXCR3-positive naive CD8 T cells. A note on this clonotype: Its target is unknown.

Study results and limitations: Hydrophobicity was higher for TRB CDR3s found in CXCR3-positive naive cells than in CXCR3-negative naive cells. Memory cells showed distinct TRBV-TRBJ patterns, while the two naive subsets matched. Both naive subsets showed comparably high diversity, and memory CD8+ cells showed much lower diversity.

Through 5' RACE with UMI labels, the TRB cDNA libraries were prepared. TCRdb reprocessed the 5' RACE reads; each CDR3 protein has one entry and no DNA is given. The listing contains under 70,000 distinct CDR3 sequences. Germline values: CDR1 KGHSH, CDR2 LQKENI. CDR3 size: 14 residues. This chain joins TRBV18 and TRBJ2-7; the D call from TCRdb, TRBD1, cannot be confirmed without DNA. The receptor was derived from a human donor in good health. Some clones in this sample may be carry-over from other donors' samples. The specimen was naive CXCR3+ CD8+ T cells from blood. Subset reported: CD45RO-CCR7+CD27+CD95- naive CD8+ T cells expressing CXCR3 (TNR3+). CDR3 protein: CASSPSGDIYEQYF.